These 15 T cell receptor beta chains came from one sample sequenced in a study of T cell clonality in common variable immunodeficiency. TCRdb's table, derived via immunoSEQ multiplex PCR, lists solely in-frame clones and lacks some. The sample was found to contain 30,000 to 40,000 clones, and every one recurs. Sequencing was carried out using peripheral blood mononuclear cells. These receptors were obtained from a person aged 18 to 70 in good health.

At least ten counts were recorded for this clone. The CDR3 extends 3 residues past the end of the read, so its final part is completed from the germline J gene. V and J are TRBV20-1 and TRBJ2-1; D is uncertain. V lost 1 base and J lost 6, with 4 bases in between. Germline V gives CDR1 DFQATT, CDR2 SNEGSKA (reference sequence). This CDR3 has 11 residues. CDR3 sequence reads: CSARVINEQFF. The sequenced part of the CDR3 DNA is TGCAGTGCTAGAGTAATCAATGAG.

Ten or more counts support this clone. The CDR3 is cut off 3 residues early in the read; its end comes from the germline J gene. This chain connects TRBV20-1 to TRBJ2-2, with D possibly matching TRBD2 (6 bases). This CDR3 has 16 amino acids. CDR1 and CDR2 (germline): DFQATT, SNEGSKA (reference sequence). V dropped 6 bases and J dropped 0 bases, with 17 bases sitting between them. The CDR3 DNA, read in part, is TGCAGTGCCGAGTCGGATAGCGGAGCGAACACCGGGGAG. Residues: CSAESDSGANTGE. The whole CDR3 is CSAESDSGANTGELFF.

In its sample, this clone was seen many times. The CDR3 extends 3 residues past the end of the read, so its final part is completed from the germline J gene. The gene calls are TRBV2 and TRBJ2-1; D remains unclear. The CDR3 loop spans 14 amino acids. Germline V gene data show CDR1 as SNHLY and CDR2 as FYNNEI. Trimming pared 5 bases from V and 7 bases from J, leaving 15 bases between. The CDR3 loop reads CASSPLSRVNEQFF. The CDR3 bases that were read are TGTGCCAGCAGTCCACTTAGTCGGGTTAATGAG.

Many counts were recorded for this clone. The CDR3 end lies 3 residues beyond the end of the read and is filled in from the germline J gene. The chain carries TRBV18 and TRBJ1-3; 9 positions agree with TRBD1. This CDR3 has 16 amino acids. After removal of 6 bases from V and 2 bases from J, the junction contained 8 bases not matched to a gene. CDR1 is KGHSH and CDR2 is LQKENI in the germline V gene. The CDR3 is CASSQGQGKAGNTIYF. CDR3 bases read: TGTGCCAGCTCGCAAGGACAGGGGAAGGCTGGAAACACC.

This clone has at least ten counts. The read stops 3 residues short of the end of the CDR3; the missing end is completed from the germline J gene. The chain carries TRBV19 and TRBJ2-3; 9 bases map to TRBD2. This CDR3 region has 17 residues. CDR1 is LNHDA, CDR2 SQIVND, per germline (reference sequence). Germline trimming cut 6 bases from V and 0 bases from J; bases unmatched to any gene: 10. CDR3 DNA (partial): TGTGCCAGTAGAGGACTGGCGCTAGCGGGGAGCACAGATACG. It specifies CASRGLALAGSTDT. The full CDR3 reads CASRGLALAGSTDTQYF. Using reference TRBV19 and TRBJ2-3 for the parts outside the CDR3, the full variable domain is DGGITQSPKYLFRKEGQNVTLSCEQNLNHDAMYWYRQDPGQGLRLIYYSQIVNDFQKGDIAEGYSVSREKKESFPLTVTSAQKNPTAFYLCASRGLALAGSTDTQYFGPGTRLTVL.

There are many counts of this clone. The CDR3 DNA, read in part, is TGTGCCAGCAGACAACAGGGGGCTGGATCACCC. Translated: CASRQQGAGSP. The whole CDR3 sequence reads CASRQQGAGSPLHF. The chain employs TRBV9 and TRBJ1-6; 9 bases agree with TRBD1. The read ends 3 residues before the CDR3 terminus; that terminus is restored from the germline J gene. J lost 10 bases, V lost 5 bases, and 7 bases had no gene match. Germline lookup yields CDR1 SGDLS and CDR2 YYNGEE. The CDR3 sequence is 14 residues long.

This clone was seen at least ten times. The read terminates 3 residues ahead of where the CDR3 ends, so the germline J gene completes it. This chain connects TRBV2 to TRBJ2-3; D may be TRBD2 (5 bases). CDR1 is SNHLY and CDR2 is FYNNEI in the germline V gene. This CDR3 comprises 14 residues. The CDR3 loop is CASSQLERQETQYF. The covered CDR3 bases are TGTGCCAGCAGTCAACTAGAGCGCCAAGAGACG.

As to this clone: The sequence runs out 3 residues before the end of the CDR3; the remainder is reconstructed from the germline J gene. The chain recombines TRBV2 with TRBJ1-3, with 7 bases fitting TRBD1. Germline-derived CDR1 and CDR2 are SNHLY and FYNNEI. The CDR3 runs 12 residues. This CDR3 reads CASSEIQGQIYF. The covered CDR3 bases are TGTGCCAGCAGTGAGATTCAGGGACAG.

In its sample, this clone was seen many times. The read halts 3 residues ahead of the CDR3 end, with the missing end drawn from the germline J gene. J is TRBJ2-1 and V is TRBV7-8; D remains ambiguous. The V gene's germline CDR1 is SGHVS and CDR2 FQNEAQ. Trimming pared 4 bases from V and 5 bases from J, leaving 12 bases between. The CDR3 extends over 14 amino acids. CDR3 region: CASSSEPIDNEQFF. The covered CDR3 bases are TGTGCCAGCAGCTCCGAACCCATAGACAATGAG.

This clone has ten or more counts. The read falls 3 residues short of the CDR3 end, and the missing part is taken from the germline J gene. This chain connects TRBV5-1 to TRBJ2-5; weak D call: TRBD2 (6 bases). The V and J ends lost 3 bases and 5 bases respectively, with 17 bases between them. Germline lookup yields CDR1 SGHRS and CDR2 YFSETQ. The CDR3 spans 15 residues. CDR3 DNA (partial): TGCGCCAGCAGCTCGAGACTAGATAGATTGGAGACC. Protein: CASSSRLDRLET. The full CDR3 protein reads CASSSRLDRLETQYF.

As for this clone: Read sequence stops 3 residues before the CDR3 end, and the germline J gene provides the missing end. The chain carries TRBV30 and TRBJ1-2; tentatively, D is TRBD1 (5 bases). CDR3 length: 20 amino acids. Germline values: CDR1 GTSNPN, CDR2 SVGIG (reference sequence). The sequenced CDR3 bases are TGTGCCTGGAGTTCCTATGTTGGGACTAGCGGCCCGAGCACCTACAATGAC. This translates into CAWSSYVGTSGPSTYND. The full CDR3 sequence reads CAWSSYVGTSGPSTYNDYTF.

The CDR3 region is CSAHKDTSYEQYF. CDR3 DNA (partial): TGCAGTGCTCACAAAGACACGTCCTACGAG. The chain combines TRBV20-1 with TRBJ2-7; D is unresolved. The read terminates 3 residues before the CDR3 end, so the remaining end is supplied by the germline J gene. The V gene's germline CDR1 is DFQATT and CDR2 SNEGSKA (reference sequence). The CDR3 is 13 residues long. V was pared by 5 bases and J by 1 base, with 12 bases between.

On this clone itself: Read sequence stops 3 residues before the CDR3 end, and the germline J gene provides the missing end. The chain couples TRBV7-9 to TRBJ1-2, with D unclear. CDR3 length: 14 residues. CDR1 is SEHNR, CDR2 FQNEAQ, per germline (reference sequence). Trimming removed 7 bases from V and 2 bases from J, with 14 bases in between. CDR3 bases read: TGTGCCAGCATCCAGAGCGGCGGAAACTATGGC. This encodes CASIQSGGNYG. The entire CDR3 protein is CASIQSGGNYGYTF.

This clone has just a few counts. Read data end 3 residues before the CDR3 end; the end is taken from the germline J gene. V usage is TRBV6-1 and J usage is TRBJ1-2; D is uncertain. CDR1 is MNHNS, CDR2 SASEGT, per germline. The length of the CDR3 is 16 residues. CDR3 loop: CASSESGRARRNDYTF. Incomplete CDR3 DNA: TGTGCCAGCAGTGAAAGCGGGCGGGCGAGACGCAATGAC.

This clone was seen many times. The CDR3 extends 3 residues past the end of the read, so its final part is completed from the germline J gene. The same CDR3 arises from other DNA sequences in this sample as well. The rearrangement joins TRBV7-9 to TRBJ1-3; no definite D call. Germline loops: CDR1 SEHNR, CDR2 FQNEAQ (reference sequence). The CDR3 loop spans 15 amino acids. V was clipped by 5 bases and J by 7 bases, with 18 bases between them. The CDR3 loop is CASSLMGAGENTIYF. CDR3 bases read: TGTGCCAGCAGCCTAATGGGCGCCGGGGAGAACACC.